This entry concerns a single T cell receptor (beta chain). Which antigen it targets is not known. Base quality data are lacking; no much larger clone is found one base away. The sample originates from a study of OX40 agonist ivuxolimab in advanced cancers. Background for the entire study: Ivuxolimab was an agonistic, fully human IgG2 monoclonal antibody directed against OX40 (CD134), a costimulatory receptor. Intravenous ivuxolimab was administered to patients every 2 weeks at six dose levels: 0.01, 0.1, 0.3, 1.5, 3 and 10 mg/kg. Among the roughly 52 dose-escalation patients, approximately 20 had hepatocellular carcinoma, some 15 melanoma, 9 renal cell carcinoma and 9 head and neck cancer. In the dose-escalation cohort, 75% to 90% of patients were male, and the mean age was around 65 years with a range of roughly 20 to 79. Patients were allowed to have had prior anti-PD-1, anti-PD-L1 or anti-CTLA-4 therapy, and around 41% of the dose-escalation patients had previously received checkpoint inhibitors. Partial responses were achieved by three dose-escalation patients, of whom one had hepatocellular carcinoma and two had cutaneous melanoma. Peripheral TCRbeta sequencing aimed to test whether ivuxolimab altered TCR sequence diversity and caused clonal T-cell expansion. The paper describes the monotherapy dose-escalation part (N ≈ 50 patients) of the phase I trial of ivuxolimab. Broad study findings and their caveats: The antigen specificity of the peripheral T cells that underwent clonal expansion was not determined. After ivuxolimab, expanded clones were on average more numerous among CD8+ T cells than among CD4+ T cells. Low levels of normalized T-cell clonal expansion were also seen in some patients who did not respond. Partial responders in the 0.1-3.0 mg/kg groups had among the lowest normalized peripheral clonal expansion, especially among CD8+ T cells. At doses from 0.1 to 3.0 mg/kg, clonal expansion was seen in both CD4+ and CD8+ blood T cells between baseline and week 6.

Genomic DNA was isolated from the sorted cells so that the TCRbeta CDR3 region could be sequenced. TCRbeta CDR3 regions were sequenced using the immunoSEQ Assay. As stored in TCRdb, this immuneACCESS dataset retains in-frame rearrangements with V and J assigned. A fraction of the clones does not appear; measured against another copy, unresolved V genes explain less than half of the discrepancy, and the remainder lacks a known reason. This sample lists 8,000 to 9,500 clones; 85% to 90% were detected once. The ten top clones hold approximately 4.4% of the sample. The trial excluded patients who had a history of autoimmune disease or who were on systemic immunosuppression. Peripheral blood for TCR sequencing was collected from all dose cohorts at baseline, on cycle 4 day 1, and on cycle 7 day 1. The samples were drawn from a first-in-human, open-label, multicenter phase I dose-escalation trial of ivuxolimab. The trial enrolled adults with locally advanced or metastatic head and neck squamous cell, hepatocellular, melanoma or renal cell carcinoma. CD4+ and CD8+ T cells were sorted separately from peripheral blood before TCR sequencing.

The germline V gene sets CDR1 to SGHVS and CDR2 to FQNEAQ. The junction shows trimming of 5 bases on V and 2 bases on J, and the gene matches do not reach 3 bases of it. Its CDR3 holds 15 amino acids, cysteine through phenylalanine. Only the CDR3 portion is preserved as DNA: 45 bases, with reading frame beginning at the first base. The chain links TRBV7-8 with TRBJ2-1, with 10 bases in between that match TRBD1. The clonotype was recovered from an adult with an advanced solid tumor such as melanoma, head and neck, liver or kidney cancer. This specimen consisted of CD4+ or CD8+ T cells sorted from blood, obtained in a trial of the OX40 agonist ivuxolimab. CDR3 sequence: CASSETGGPYNEQFF. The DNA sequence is TGTGCCAGCAGCGAGACAGGGGGCCCCTACAATGAGCAGTTCTTC. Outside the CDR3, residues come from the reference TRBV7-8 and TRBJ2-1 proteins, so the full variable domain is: GAGVSQSPRYKVAKRGQDVALRCDPISGHVSLFWYQQALGQGPEFLTYFQNEAQLDKSGLPSDRFFAERPEGSVSTLKIQRTQQEDSAVYLCASSETGGPYNEQFFGPGTRLTVL.